Listed below are T cell receptor beta chains from one sample, sequenced in a study of blood T cell repertoires in COVID-19. The method was immunoSEQ multiplex PCR; TCRdb's version includes in-frame clones alone and lacks a portion of them. The table has roughly 310,000 clones, 85% to 90% seen once; the top ten hold roughly 2.9%. The sample consisted of peripheral blood. The receptors were sampled from a young woman with COVID-19, enrolled during active disease. Each CDR3 is given with its conserved first and last residue. D genes are given only for firm matches. Where a row states a size, it is once, few, many or the class of an expanded clone; other rows omit it.

>-|TRBV11-1|-|TRBJ1-1
CASSLGGDKAFF
TGTGCCAGCAGCTTAGGAGGGGACAAGGCTTTCTTT
>-|TRBV28|-|TRBJ1-1
CASSSALSRGTMNTEAFF
TGTGCCAGCAGTTCGGCCCTTTCCAGGGGTACGATGAACACTGAAGCTTTCTTT
>-|TRBV6-6|-|TRBJ1-1
CASSYSTGEAFF
TGTGCCAGCAGTTACAGCACGGGTGAAGCTTTCTTT
>TRBD2|TRBV14|-|TRBJ2-1
CASSERYSGSYNEQFF
TGTGCCAGCAGCGAGAGATATAGCGGGAGCTACAATGAGCAGTTCTTC
>-|TRBV5-4|-|TRBJ1-1
CASSLVDRMNTEAFF
TGTGCCAGCAGCTTGGTTGACAGAATGAACACTGAAGCTTTCTTT
>-|TRBV28|-|TRBJ2-7
CASSFFIRGLYEQYF
TGTGCCAGCAGTTTTTTTATACGAGGCCTCTACGAGCAGTACTTC
>-|TRBV4-1|-|TRBJ1-1
CASSQDGSPTAEAFF
TGCGCCAGCAGCCAAGATGGGTCCCCAACAGCTGAAGCTTTCTTT
>TRBD2|TRBV3-1/TRBV3-2|-|TRBJ2-1
CASSHRTSGFYNEQFF
TGTGCCAGCAGCCACCGCACTAGCGGGTTTTACAATGAGCAGTTCTTC
>-|TRBV19|-|TRBJ2-1
CASSSPYNEQFF
TGTGCCAGTAGCTCCCCCTACAATGAGCAGTTCTTC
>TRBD2|TRBV5-1|-|TRBJ2-7
CASSLAGGGYEQYF
TGCGCCAGCAGCTTGGCGGGCGGGGGCTACGAGCAGTACTTC
>TRBD1|TRBV5-1|-|TRBJ1-2
CASSLGSQGVGYTF
TGCGCCAGCAGCTTGGGCTCCCAGGGGGTAGGCTACACCTTC
>TRBD2|TRBV3-1/TRBV3-2|many|TRBJ2-2
CASSQGLAGAGELFF
TGTGCCAGCAGCCAAGGACTAGCGGGAGCCGGGGAGCTGTTTTTT
>TRBD1|TRBV3-1/TRBV3-2|-|TRBJ1-2
CASSQTGGSYGYTF
TGTGCCAGCAGCCAAACAGGGGGCAGCTATGGCTACACCTTC
>-|TRBV9|-|TRBJ1-1
CASSDPSGNTEAFF
TGTGCCAGCAGCGACCCCTCGGGGAACACTGAAGCTTTCTTT
>-|TRBV20-1|-|TRBJ1-2
CSARPQDGYTF
TGCAGTGCTAGACCCCAGGATGGCTACACCTTC
>TRBD1|TRBV25-1|-|TRBJ1-5
CASSAQGKIAF
TGTGCCAGCAGTGCACAGGGGAAAATCGCTTTT
>-|TRBV21-1|-|TRBJ2-7
CASGTVPYEQYF
TGTGCCAGTGGGACAGTACCCTACGAGCAGTACTTC
>-|TRBV19|-|TRBJ1-5
CASSGSYQPQHF
TGTGCCAGTAGCGGGAGTTATCAGCCCCAGCATTTT
>TRBD1|TRBV10-3|-|TRBJ2-7
CAISEGDRGRHEQYF
TGTGCCATCAGTGAAGGGGACAGGGGGAGGCACGAGCAGTACTTC
>TRBD2|TRBV5-5|-|TRBJ2-7
CASSRQRERDEQYF
TGTGCCAGCAGCCGCCAGCGGGAGCGTGACGAGCAGTACTTC
>TRBD2|TRBV5-4|few|TRBJ2-5
CASSARAGASKETQYF
TGTGCCAGCAGCGCGAGAGCGGGAGCGAGTAAAGAGACCCAGTACTTC
>TRBD1|TRBV28|-|TRBJ1-1
CASSLEPGQGNTEAFF
TGTGCCAGCAGTTTGGAGCCGGGACAGGGGAACACTGAAGCTTTCTTT
>-|TRBV5-1|few|TRBJ2-5
CASSSGAGEGQETQYF
TGCGCCAGCAGCTCTGGGGCAGGGGAGGGACAAGAGACCCAGTACTTC
>-|TRBV5-1|-|TRBJ1-4
CASSSTSAGSNEKLFF
TGCGCCAGCAGCTCCACCTCGGCAGGGTCAAATGAAAAACTGTTTTTT
>TRBD2|TRBV2|-|TRBJ2-5
CASKEVAGEETQYF
TGTGCCAGCAAAGAGGTAGCGGGAGAGGAGACCCAGTACTTC
>TRBD1|TRBV5-4|-|TRBJ2-7
CASSLGQGANYEQYF
TGTGCCAGCAGCTTGGGACAGGGGGCGAACTACGAGCAGTACTTC
>TRBD2|TRBV3-1/TRBV3-2|-|TRBJ2-1
CASSQDLASGTQFF
TGTGCCAGCAGCCAAGATTTGGCTAGCGGTACTCAGTTCTTC
>-|TRBV6-5|-|TRBJ1-2
CASSPQGKSNYGYTF
TGTGCCAGCAGCCCGCAGGGGAAATCGAACTATGGCTACACCTTC
>TRBD2|TRBV19|-|TRBJ2-5
CASSSGGVGGSETQYF
TGTGCCAGTAGCAGTGGAGGGGTGGGCGGGAGTGAGACCCAGTACTTC
>TRBD2|TRBV5-1|-|TRBJ2-3
CASTTGTSGTDTQYF
TGCGCCAGCACCACCGGGACTAGCGGAACAGATACGCAGTATTTT
>-|TRBV24-1|-|TRBJ1-6
CATSDPLDTAGKNSPLHF
TGTGCCACCAGTGATCCTCTTGATACAGCAGGGAAAAATTCACCCCTCCACTTT
>-|TRBV6-5|-|TRBJ1-2
CASRVGVGANYGYTF
TGTGCCAGCAGGGTTGGGGTGGGAGCCAACTATGGCTACACCTTC
>-|TRBV19|-|TRBJ2-7
CACSGGYEQYF
TGTGCCTGTAGCGGAGGTTACGAGCAGTACTTC
>-|TRBV18|-|TRBJ2-1
CASSPPGWNNEQFF
TGTGCCAGCTCACCCCCCGGGTGGAACAATGAGCAGTTCTTC
>-|TRBV19|once|TRBJ2-6
CASSNSGDSSGANVLTF
TGTGCCAGTAGCAACTCGGGCGACAGTTCTGGGGCCAACGTCCTGACTTTC
>-|TRBV14|-|TRBJ1-2
CASSPSMDRKLYGYTF
TGTGCCAGCAGCCCCTCGATGGACAGAAAACTCTATGGCTACACCTTC
>-|TRBV4-1|-|TRBJ1-1
CASSLGNTEAFF
TGCGCCAGCAGCCTCGGTAACACTGAAGCTTTCTTT
>-|TRBV28|few|TRBJ2-1
CASSSPWGRRSSYNEQFF
TGTGCCAGCAGTTCCCCTTGGGGGCGGAGAAGCTCCTACAATGAGCAGTTCTTC
>TRBD2|TRBV19|-|TRBJ2-1
CASSIGSGSYNEQFF
TGTGCCAGTAGTATTGGGAGCGGGAGCTACAATGAGCAGTTCTTC
>TRBD1|TRBV28|-|TRBJ1-5
CASRASGTGSNQPQHF
TGTGCCAGCAGAGCCTCCGGGACAGGGAGCAATCAGCCCCAGCATTTT
>-|TRBV29-1|-|TRBJ1-3
CSVPLDRVSGNTIYF
TGCAGCGTTCCACTGGACAGAGTATCTGGAAACACCATATATTTT
>TRBD2|TRBV7-6|-|TRBJ2-3
CASSRSSGRASDTQYF
TGTGCCAGCAGCAGATCTAGCGGGAGGGCCTCGGATACGCAGTATTTT
>-|TRBV2|-|TRBJ2-2
CASRGGARDTGELFF
TGTGCCAGCCGAGGGGGGGCTCGGGACACCGGGGAGCTGTTTTTT
>TRBD1|TRBV7-2|-|TRBJ2-1
CASSFDRVNEQFF
TGTGCCAGCAGCTTTGACAGGGTAAATGAGCAGTTCTTC
>-|TRBV28|-|TRBJ1-2
CASSSSGTHNYGYTF
TGTGCCAGCAGTTCCTCGGGGACACATAACTATGGCTACACCTTC
>-|TRBV15|-|TRBJ1-2
CATSSRVYGYTF
TGTGCCACCAGCAGTAGAGTGTATGGCTACACCTTC
>-|TRBV15|-|TRBJ1-6
CATSRDLAGASLHF
TGTGCCACCAGCAGAGATTTGGCAGGGGCTTCCCTCCACTTT
>-|TRBV28|-|TRBJ1-2
CASSLWAGSYGYTF
TGTGCCAGCAGTTTATGGGCAGGTAGCTATGGCTACACCTTC
>-|TRBV27|-|TRBJ1-2
CASRGRIQGLGGYTF
TGTGCCAGCAGGGGCCGAATACAGGGTTTAGGGGGCTACACCTTC
>-|TRBV7-2|-|TRBJ2-3
CASSLYPGIGGTDTQYF
TGTGCCAGCAGCTTATACCCGGGAATTGGGGGCACAGATACGCAGTATTTT
>-|TRBV10-2|-|TRBJ2-2
CASSWRDGTGELFF
TGCGCCAGCAGTTGGAGGGACGGCACCGGGGAGCTGTTTTTT
>TRBD1|TRBV7-8|-|TRBJ2-7
CASSLDRGKDEQYF
TGTGCCAGCAGCTTAGACAGGGGTAAGGACGAGCAGTACTTC
>TRBD1|TRBV30|-|TRBJ1-1
CAWPPGTDEAFF
TGTGCCTGGCCCCCTGGGACAGATGAAGCTTTCTTT